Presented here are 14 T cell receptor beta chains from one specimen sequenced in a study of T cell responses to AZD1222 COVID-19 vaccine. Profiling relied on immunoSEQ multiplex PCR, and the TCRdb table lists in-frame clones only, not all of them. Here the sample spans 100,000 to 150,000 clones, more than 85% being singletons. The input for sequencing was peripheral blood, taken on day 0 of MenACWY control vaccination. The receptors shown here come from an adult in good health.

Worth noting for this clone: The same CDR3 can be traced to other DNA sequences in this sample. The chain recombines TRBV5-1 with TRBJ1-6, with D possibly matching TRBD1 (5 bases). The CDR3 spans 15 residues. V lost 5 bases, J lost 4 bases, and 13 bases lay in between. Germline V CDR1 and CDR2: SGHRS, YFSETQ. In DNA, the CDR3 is TGCGCCAGCAGTCCCGGGACGGATTATAATTCACCCCTCCACTTT. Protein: CASSPGTDYNSPLHF.

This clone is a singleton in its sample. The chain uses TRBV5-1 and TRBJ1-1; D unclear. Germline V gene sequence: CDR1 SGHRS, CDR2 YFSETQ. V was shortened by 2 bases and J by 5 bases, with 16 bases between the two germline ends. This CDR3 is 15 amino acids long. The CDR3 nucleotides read TGCGCCAGCAGCTTCGGAGGGCCCGGCGGGACTGAAGCTTTCTTT. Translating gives CASSFGGPGGTEAFF.

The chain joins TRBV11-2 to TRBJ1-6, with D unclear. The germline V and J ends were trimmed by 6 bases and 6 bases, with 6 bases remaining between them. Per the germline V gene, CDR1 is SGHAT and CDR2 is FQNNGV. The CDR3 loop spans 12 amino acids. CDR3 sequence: CASRHPNSPLHF. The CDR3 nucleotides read TGTGCCAGCAGGCATCCTAATTCACCCCTCCACTTT.

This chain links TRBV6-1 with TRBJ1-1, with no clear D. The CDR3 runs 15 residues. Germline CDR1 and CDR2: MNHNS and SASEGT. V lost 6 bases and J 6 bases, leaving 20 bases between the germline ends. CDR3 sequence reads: CASSQTGLNAAEAFF. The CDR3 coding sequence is TGTGCCAGCAGCCAAACCGGCCTAAATGCGGCTGAAGCTTTCTTT.

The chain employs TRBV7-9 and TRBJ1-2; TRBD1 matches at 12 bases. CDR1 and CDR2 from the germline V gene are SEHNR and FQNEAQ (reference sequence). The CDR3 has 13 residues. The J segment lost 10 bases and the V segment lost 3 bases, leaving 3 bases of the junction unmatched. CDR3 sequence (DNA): TGTGCCAGCAGCTTTGGGACAGGGGGCATCTACACCTTC. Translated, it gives CASSFGTGGIYTF. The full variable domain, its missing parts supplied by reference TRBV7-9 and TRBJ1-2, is DTGVSQNPRHKITKRGQNVTFRCDPISEHNRLYWYRQTLGQGPEFLTYFQNEAQLEKSRLLSDRFSAERPKGSFSTLEIQRTEQGDSAMYLCASSFGTGGIYTFGSGTRLTVV.

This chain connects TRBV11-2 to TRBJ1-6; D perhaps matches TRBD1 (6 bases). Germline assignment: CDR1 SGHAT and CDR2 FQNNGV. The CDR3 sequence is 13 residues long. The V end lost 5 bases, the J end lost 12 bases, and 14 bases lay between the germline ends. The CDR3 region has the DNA TGTGCCAGCAGCACAGGGACGGGAAGACCCCTCCACTTT. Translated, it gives CASSTGTGRPLHF.

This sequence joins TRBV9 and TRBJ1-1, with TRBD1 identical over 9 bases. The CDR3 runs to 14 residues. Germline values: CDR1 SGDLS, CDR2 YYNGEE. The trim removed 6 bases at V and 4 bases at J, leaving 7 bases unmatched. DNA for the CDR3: TGTGCCAGCAATACCGGGACAGGGAGCACTGAAGCTTTCTTT. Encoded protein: CASNTGTGSTEAFF.

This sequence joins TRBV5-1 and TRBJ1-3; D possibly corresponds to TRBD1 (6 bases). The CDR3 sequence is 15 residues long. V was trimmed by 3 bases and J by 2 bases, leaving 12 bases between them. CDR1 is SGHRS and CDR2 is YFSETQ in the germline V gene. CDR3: CASSSNRATGNTIYF. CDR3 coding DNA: TGCGCCAGCAGCTCCAACAGGGCCACTGGAAACACCATATATTTT.

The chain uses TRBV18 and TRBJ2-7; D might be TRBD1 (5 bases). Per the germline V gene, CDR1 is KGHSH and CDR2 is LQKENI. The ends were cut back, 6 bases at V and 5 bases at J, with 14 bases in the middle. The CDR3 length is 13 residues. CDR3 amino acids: CASSGRVGDEQYF. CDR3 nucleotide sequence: TGTGCCAGCTCCGGAAGGGTAGGGGACGAGCAGTACTTC.

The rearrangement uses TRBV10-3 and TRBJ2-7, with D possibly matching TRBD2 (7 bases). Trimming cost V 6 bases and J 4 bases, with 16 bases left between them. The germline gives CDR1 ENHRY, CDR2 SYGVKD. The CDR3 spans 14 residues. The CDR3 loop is CAISSRGATYEQYF. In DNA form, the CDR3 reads TGTGCCATCAGCTCCCGGGGGGCAACGTACGAGCAGTACTTC.

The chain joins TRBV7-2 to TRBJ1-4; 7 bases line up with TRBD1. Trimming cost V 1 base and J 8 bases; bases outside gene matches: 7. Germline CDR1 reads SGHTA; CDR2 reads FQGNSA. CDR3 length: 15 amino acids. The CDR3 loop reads CASSLGSGGREKLFF. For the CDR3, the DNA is TGTGCCAGCAGCTTAGGGTCAGGGGGGCGCGAAAAACTGTTTTTT.

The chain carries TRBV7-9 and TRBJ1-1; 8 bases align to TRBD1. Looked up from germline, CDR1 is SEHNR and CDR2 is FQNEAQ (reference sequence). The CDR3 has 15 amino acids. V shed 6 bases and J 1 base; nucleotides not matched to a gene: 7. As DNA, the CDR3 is TGTGCCAGCAGTACTACCGGGACAGGGAACACTGAAGCTTTCTTT. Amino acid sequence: CASSTTGTGNTEAFF.

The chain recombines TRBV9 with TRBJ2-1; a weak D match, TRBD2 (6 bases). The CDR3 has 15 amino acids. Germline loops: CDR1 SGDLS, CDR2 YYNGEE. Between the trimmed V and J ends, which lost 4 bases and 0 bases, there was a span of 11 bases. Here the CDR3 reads CASSSRLDSYNEQFF. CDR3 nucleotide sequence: TGTGCCAGCAGCTCCAGACTAGACTCCTACAATGAGCAGTTCTTC. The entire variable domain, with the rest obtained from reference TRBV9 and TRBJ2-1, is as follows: DSGVTQTPKHLITATGQRVTLRCSPRSGDLSVYWYQQSLDQGLQFLIQYYNGEERAKGNILERFSAQQFPDLHSELNLSSLELGDSALYFCASSSRLDSYNEQFFGPGTRLTVL.

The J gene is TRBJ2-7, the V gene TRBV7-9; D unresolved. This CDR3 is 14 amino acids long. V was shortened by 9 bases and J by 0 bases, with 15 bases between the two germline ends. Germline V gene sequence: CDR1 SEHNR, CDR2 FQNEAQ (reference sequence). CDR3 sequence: CASTGPKSSYEQYF. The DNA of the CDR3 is TGTGCCAGTACCGGCCCGAAAAGCTCCTACGAGCAGTACTTC.